This T cell receptor beta chain was identified in a study of blood T cell repertoires in COVID-19. Across the whole study: The samples span acute and convalescent COVID-19 from the United States, Italy and Spain.

As handled by the study authors: The authors estimated nucleated cell counts from reference gene primer amplification. The method was immunoSEQ multiplex PCR; TCRdb's version includes in-frame clones alone and lacks a portion of them. Clonal size and the V and J genes are those of that table, whereas D and trimming came from the DNA. The sample carries 150,000 or so clones, about nine tenths recorded once. CDR1 is SNHLY, CDR2 FYNNEI, per germline. The CDR3 totals 18 residues. Deletions cut 3 bases from V and 1 base from J, with 22 bases between. This TCR was recovered from a human donor in a cohort sampled during active COVID-19. The V gene is TRBV2, the J gene TRBJ2-7; possibly TRBD2 for D (5 bases). The sample taken for sequencing was peripheral blood. CDR3 loop: CASSEETLRGGGSYEQYF. In DNA form, the CDR3 reads TGTGCCAGCAGTGAGGAGACCCTACGAGGAGGAGGTTCCTACGAGCAGTACTTC.